The 17 T cell receptor beta chains below were found in one sample sequenced in a study of T cell responses to AZD1222 COVID-19 vaccine (dated by TCRdb to about 2021). Library prep was done by the immunoSEQ multiplex PCR assay. In its TCRdb copy, this immuneACCESS table keeps in-frame sequences only and misses some clones. Where compared with another copy, unresolved V genes explain less than half of these, and the others have no known cause. This sample has about 48,000 clones in its table, and roughly 85% of those were observed once. The ten largest clones add up to around 6.5% of the sample. The sample's time point label, in plain terms: about 28 days (+/-7) after the second vaccine dose. Here the sequenced sample was peripheral blood, taken 28 days after the second AZD1222 dose. These TCRs come from an adult who received the AZD1222 COVID-19 vaccine.

The V and J genes are TRBV9 and TRBJ2-1, with 14 bases lining up with TRBD2. Germline CDR1 reads SGDLS; CDR2 reads YYNGEE. Losses at the gene ends were 3 bases for V and 8 bases for J; bases not matched to a gene: 1. This CDR3 comprises 14 residues. CDR3 in amino acids: CASSAGLAGDEQFF. The CDR3 DNA reads as TGTGCCAGCAGCGCGGGACTAGCGGGAGATGAGCAGTTCTTC.

The V call is TRBV6-2 or TRBV6-3, the J call TRBJ2-5, with D tentatively TRBD2 (6 bases). Germline assignment: CDR1 MNHEY and CDR2 SVGEGT. The CDR3 is made up of 15 amino acids. V lost 1 base, J lost 2 bases, and 11 bases lay in between. The CDR3 nucleotides are TGTGCCAGCAGTTACTTCTCGGGAGCACAAGAGACCCAGTACTTC. Translation gives CASSYFSGAQETQYF.

As DNA, the CDR3 is TGTGCCAGCAGCTTAGGAAGGACCCAGTACTTC. Translated, it gives CASSLGRTQYF. The chain has TRBV7-6 and TRBJ2-5; D unclear. CDR1 is SGHVS and CDR2 is FNYEAQ in the germline V gene. The CDR3 totals 11 residues. Trimming stripped 1 base from V and 7 bases from J, with 4 bases between.

The V call is TRBV7-2, the J call TRBJ2-4; a possible D gene is TRBD2 (6 bases). Germline V CDR1 and CDR2: SGHTA, FQGNSA. The CDR3 consists of 15 residues. Deletions cut 5 bases from V and 8 bases from J, with 19 bases between. In DNA form, the CDR3 reads TGTGCCAGCAGCATCGAGGGCCGGGGGTTGGACATTCAGTACTTC. Translating gives CASSIEGRGLDIQYF.

The J gene is TRBJ2-3, the V gene TRBV6-4, with D perhaps matching TRBD2 (5 bases). Per germline, CDR1 MRHNA and CDR2 SNTAGT. The CDR3 is 15 amino acids. Trimming pared 3 bases from V and 5 bases from J, leaving 15 bases between. In nucleotides, the CDR3 is TGTGCCAGCAGTGAAAAAGGGAGTTTCAGAGATACGCAGTATTTT. Protein sequence: CASSEKGSFRDTQYF.

The rearrangement uses TRBV7-2 and TRBJ1-5, with D possibly matching TRBD1 (5 bases). Per germline, CDR1 SGHTA and CDR2 FQGNSA. V dropped 1 base and J dropped 6 bases, with 13 bases sitting between them. The CDR3 runs 15 residues. The CDR3 DNA is TGTGCCAGCAGCTTAGGGCAGGGAGAGTTTCAGCCCCAGCATTTT. This gives the protein CASSLGQGEFQPQHF.

The rearrangement joins TRBV5-1 to TRBJ1-4; TRBD1 matches 9 bases. Germline loops: CDR1 SGHRS, CDR2 YFSETQ. There are 15 residues in the CDR3. V shed 4 bases and J 8 bases; nucleotides not matched to a gene: 9. As DNA, the CDR3 is TGCGCCAGCAGCGCGTCCGGGACAGGGCCCGAAAAACTGTTTTTT. Translating gives CASSASGTGPEKLFF.

The V call is TRBV28, the J call TRBJ2-7; D may be TRBD2 (5 bases). V shed 6 bases and J shed 0 bases, with 12 bases lying between them. This CDR3 has 14 residues. Germline-derived CDR1 and CDR2 are MDHEN and SYDVKM. CDR3 sequence: CASRSGINSYEQYF. In DNA form, the CDR3 reads TGTGCCAGCAGGTCCGGGATCAACTCCTACGAGCAGTACTTC.

V gene TRBV18 combines with J gene TRBJ1-5; D is perhaps TRBD1 (6 bases). The CDR3 spans 16 residues. Germline V gene sequence: CDR1 KGHSH, CDR2 LQKENI. V lost 3 bases and J 3 bases, leaving 15 bases between the germline ends. The CDR3, as DNA: TGTGCCAGCTCACCCTTTTCCGACAGGAACAATCAGCCCCAGCATTTT. Its translation is CASSPFSDRNNQPQHF.

This clone has a single count. This chain joins TRBV14 and TRBJ2-7, with 8 bases matching TRBD1. Germline CDR1 SGHDN, CDR2 FVKESK. The CDR3 runs 16 residues. Trimming at V came to 4 bases and at J to 2 bases, leaving 10 bases not matched to a gene. The CDR3 DNA sequence: TGTGCCAGCAGCCCACCCAGACAGGGGCTGACCTACGAGCAGTACTTC. This sequence encodes CASSPPRQGLTYEQYF.

The chain employs TRBV7-2 and TRBJ2-5, with 9 bases matching TRBD2. CDR3 length: 14 residues. Trimming removed 3 bases from V and 2 bases from J; junction bases left unmatched: 1. Germline V gene data show CDR1 as SGHTA and CDR2 as FQGNSA. The CDR3 region has the DNA TGTGCCAGCAGCTTGGCGGGAGGGCAAGAGACCCAGTACTTC. Translated, it gives CASSLAGGQETQYF.

The rearrangement joins TRBV19 to TRBJ2-2; 8 bases align to TRBD1. Germline V gene data show CDR1 as LNHDA and CDR2 as SQIVND (reference sequence). This CDR3 contains 15 residues. Losses at the gene ends were 3 bases for V and 6 bases for J; bases not matched to a gene: 6. The CDR3 region is CASSIGTGRAGELFF. The CDR3 nucleotides read TGTGCCAGTAGTATCGGGACAGGTCGGGCCGGGGAGCTGTTTTTT.

The rearrangement joins TRBV3-1 (or the pseudogene TRBV3-2) to TRBJ1-5, with D unclear. V was pared by 1 base and J by 4 bases, with 5 bases between. The CDR3 has 13 amino acids. Germline V gene sequence: CDR1 LGHDT, CDR2 YNNKEL (reference sequence). CDR3 loop: CASSQVGNQPQHF. The CDR3 nucleotides read TGTGCCAGCAGCCAAGTAGGGAATCAGCCCCAGCATTTT.

The V gene is TRBV5-1, the J gene TRBJ2-3; maybe TRBD2 (5 bases). Germline CDR1 reads SGHRS; CDR2 reads YFSETQ. The CDR3 extends over 16 amino acids. V was pared by 4 bases and J by 2 bases, with 17 bases between. The CDR3 nucleotides read TGCGCCAGCAGCGCCCCCCTTGAGCGGATCACAGATACGCAGTATTTT. This encodes CASSAPLERITDTQYF.

The V gene is TRBV7-9, the J gene TRBJ1-5; no clear D. The CDR3 totals 14 residues. Between the trimmed V and J ends, which lost 1 base and 0 bases, there was a span of 4 bases. CDR1 is SEHNR, CDR2 FQNEAQ, per germline (reference sequence). CDR3 sequence: CASSLGYSNQPQHF. The DNA for the CDR3 is TGTGCCAGCAGCTTAGGTTATAGCAATCAGCCCCAGCATTTT. The full variable domain, with the rest looked up from reference TRBV7-9 and TRBJ1-5, is DTGVSQNPRHKITKRGQNVTFRCDPISEHNRLYWYRQTLGQGPEFLTYFQNEAQLEKSRLLSDRFSAERPKGSFSTLEIQRTEQGDSAMYLCASSLGYSNQPQHFGDGTRLSIL.

The V gene is TRBV24-1, the J gene TRBJ2-2; no reliable D call. Deletions cut 5 bases from V and 1 base from J, with 7 bases between. CDR3 length: 14 residues. CDR1 KGHDR and CDR2 SFDVKD come from the germline V gene. The CDR3 loop reads CATSGGLNTGELFF. The CDR3, as DNA: TGTGCCACCAGTGGCGGCCTGAACACCGGGGAGCTGTTTTTT.

The rearrangement joins TRBV18 to TRBJ1-5; D is ambiguous. The CDR3 loop spans 12 amino acids. Germline-derived CDR1 and CDR2 are KGHSH and LQKENI. Between the trimmed V and J ends, which lost 2 bases and 3 bases, there was a span of 2 bases. The CDR3 DNA reads TGTGCCAGCTCACCAGACAATCAGCCCCAGCATTTT. Its protein product is CASSPDNQPQHF.